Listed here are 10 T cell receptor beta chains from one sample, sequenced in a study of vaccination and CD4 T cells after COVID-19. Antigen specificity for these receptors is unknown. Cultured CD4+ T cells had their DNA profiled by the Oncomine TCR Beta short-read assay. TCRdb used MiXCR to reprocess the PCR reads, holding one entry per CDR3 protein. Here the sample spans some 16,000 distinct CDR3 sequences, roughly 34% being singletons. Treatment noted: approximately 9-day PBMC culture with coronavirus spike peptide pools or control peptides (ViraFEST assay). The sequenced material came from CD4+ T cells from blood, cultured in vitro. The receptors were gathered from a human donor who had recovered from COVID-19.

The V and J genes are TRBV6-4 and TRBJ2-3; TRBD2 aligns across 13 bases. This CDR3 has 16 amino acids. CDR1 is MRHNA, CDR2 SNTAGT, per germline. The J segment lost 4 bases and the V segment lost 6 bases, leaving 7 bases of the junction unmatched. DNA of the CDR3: TGTGCCAGCAGCGCATCCGGGACTAGCGGGGCAGATACGCAGTATTTT. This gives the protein CASSASGTSGADTQYF.

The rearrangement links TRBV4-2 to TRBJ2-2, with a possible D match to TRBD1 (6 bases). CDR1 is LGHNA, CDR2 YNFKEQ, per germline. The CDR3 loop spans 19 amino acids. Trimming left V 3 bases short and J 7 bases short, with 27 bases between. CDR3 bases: TGTGCCAGCAGCCAGACCAGCATCATACTGGACAGATCCGGCGGGGAGCTGTTTTTT. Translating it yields CASSQTSIILDRSGGELFF.

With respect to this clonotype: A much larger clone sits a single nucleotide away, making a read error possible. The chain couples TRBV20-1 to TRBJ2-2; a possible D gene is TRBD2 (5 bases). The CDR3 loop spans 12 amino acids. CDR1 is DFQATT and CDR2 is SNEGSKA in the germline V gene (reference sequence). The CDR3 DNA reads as TGCAGTGCTGCTACGAACACCGGGGAGCCGTTTTTT. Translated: CSAATNTGEPFF.

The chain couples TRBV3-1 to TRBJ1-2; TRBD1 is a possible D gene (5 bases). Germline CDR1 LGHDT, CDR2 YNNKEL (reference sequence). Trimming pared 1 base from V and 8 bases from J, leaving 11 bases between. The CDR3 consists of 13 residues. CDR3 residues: CASSQVGREGYTF. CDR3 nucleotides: TGTGCCAGCAGCCAAGTGGGCAGGGAAGGCTACACCTTC. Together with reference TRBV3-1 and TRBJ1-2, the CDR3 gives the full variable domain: DTAVSQTPKYLVTQMGNDKSIKCEQNLGHDTMYWYKQDSKKFLKIMFSYNNKELIINETVPNRFSPKSPDKAHLNLHINSLELGDSAVYFCASSQVGREGYTFGSGTRLTVV.

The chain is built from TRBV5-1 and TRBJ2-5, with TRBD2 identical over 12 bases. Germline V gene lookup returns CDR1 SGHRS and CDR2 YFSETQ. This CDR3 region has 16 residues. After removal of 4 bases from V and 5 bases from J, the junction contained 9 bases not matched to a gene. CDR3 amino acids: CASSPLTSGRGETQYF. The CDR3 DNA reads TGCGCCAGCAGCCCTCTGACTAGCGGGAGAGGGGAGACCCAGTACTTC.

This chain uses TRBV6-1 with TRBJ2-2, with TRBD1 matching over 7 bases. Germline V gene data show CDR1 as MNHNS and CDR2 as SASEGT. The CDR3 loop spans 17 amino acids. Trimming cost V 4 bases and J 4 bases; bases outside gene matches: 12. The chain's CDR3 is CASSAIFGTAFTGELFF. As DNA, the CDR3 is TGTGCCAGCAGTGCCATCTTCGGGACAGCTTTCACCGGGGAGCTGTTTTTT.

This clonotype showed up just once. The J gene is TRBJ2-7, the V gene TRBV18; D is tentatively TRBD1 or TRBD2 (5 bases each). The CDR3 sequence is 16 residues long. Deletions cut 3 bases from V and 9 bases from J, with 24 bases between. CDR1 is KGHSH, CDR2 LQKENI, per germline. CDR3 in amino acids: CASSPRRLGGSTMQYF. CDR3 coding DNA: TGTGCCAGCTCACCTCGGAGACTTGGGGGATCTACGATGCAGTACTTC.

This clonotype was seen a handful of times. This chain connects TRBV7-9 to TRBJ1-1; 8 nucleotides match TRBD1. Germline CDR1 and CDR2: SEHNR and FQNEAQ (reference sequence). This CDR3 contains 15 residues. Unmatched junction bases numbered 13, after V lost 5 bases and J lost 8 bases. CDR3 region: CASSLGQADISEAFF. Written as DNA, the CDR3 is TGTGCCAGCAGCCTGGGACAGGCAGATATCAGCGAAGCTTTCTTT.

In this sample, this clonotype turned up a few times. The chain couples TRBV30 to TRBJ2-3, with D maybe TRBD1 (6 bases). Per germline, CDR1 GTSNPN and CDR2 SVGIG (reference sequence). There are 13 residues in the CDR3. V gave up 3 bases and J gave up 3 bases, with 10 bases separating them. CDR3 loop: CAWSPQGTDTQYF. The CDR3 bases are TGTGCCTGGAGCCCTCAGGGGACAGATACGCAGTATTTT.

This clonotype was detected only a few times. CDR3 amino acids: CASSLRWGTEAFF. CDR3 in DNA: TGTGCCAGCAGCCTCCGCTGGGGCACTGAAGCTTTCTTT. This chain joins TRBV7-9 and TRBJ1-1; D gene ambiguous. This CDR3 has 13 amino acids. CDR1 and CDR2 from the germline V gene are SEHNR and FQNEAQ (reference sequence). Trimming stripped 5 bases from V and 4 bases from J, with 11 bases between. Variable domain in full (rest from reference TRBV7-9 and TRBJ1-1): DTGVSQNPRHKITKRGQNVTFRCDPISEHNRLYWYRQTLGQGPEFLTYFQNEAQLEKSRLLSDRFSAERPKGSFSTLEIQRTEQGDSAMYLCASSLRWGTEAFFGQGTRLTVV.